One sample yielded the 11 T cell receptor beta chains listed below, sequenced in a study of T cells in Graves' hyperthyroidism and ophthalmopathy. The investigators amplified TCR beta CDR3 regions from RNA transcripts. RT-PCR in the first round (using the HTBI primer set) targeted the TCR CDR3. Each CDR3 protein gets one entry after TCRdb re-called the multiplex PCR reads with MiXCR. Here the sample spans under 400,000 distinct CDR3 sequences, approximately 14% being singletons. The sequencing sample was made of blood. The receptor set was obtained from a woman under 30 with Graves' hyperthyroidism that later progressed to Graves' ophthalmopathy.

This chain links TRBV10-3 with TRBJ2-3, with D uncertain. V lost 0 bases and J lost 0, with 10 bases in between. This CDR3 is built from 16 residues. Germline V lookup: CDR1 ENHRY, CDR2 SYGVKD. CDR3 nucleotide sequence: TGTGCCATCAGTGAGTCGTGGCAAAGTAGCACAGATACGCAGTATTTT. Translated: CAISESWQSSTDTQYF.

In its sample, this clonotype was seen many times. V and J are TRBV18 and TRBJ2-3; tentative D call: TRBD2 (5 bases). The ends were cut back, 8 bases at V and 0 bases at J, with 9 bases in the middle. Germline CDR1 reads KGHSH; CDR2 reads LQKENI. This CDR3 contains 13 residues. CDR3 region: CASSGTSTDTQYF. In DNA form, the CDR3 reads TGTGCCAGCAGCGGTACTAGCACAGATACGCAGTATTTT.

This clonotype was picked up many times. The gene calls are TRBV28 and TRBJ2-5; TRBD2 agrees at 7 bases. Trimming removed 11 bases from V and 7 bases from J; junction bases left unmatched: 10. Per the germline V gene, CDR1 is MDHEN and CDR2 is SYDVKM. The CDR3 loop spans 12 amino acids. CDR3 in amino acids: CACLTSRGTQYF. The DNA of the CDR3 is TGTGCCTGTCTGACTAGCCGGGGGACCCAGTACTTC.

The table lists this clonotype with many counts. The CDR3 nucleotides read TGTGCCAGCTCACAGCGGGCGGCAACGTACAGGGGCCAAGAGACCCAGTACTTC. This codes for CASSQRAATYRGQETQYF. The chain recombines TRBV18 with TRBJ2-5, with D perhaps TRBD1 (7 bases). Trimming cost V 4 bases and J 1 base, with 22 bases left between them. The CDR3 totals 18 residues. From germline, CDR1 is KGHSH and CDR2 LQKENI.

The chain has TRBV14 and TRBJ2-3; TRBD2 agrees at 8 bases. The CDR3 covers 21 residues. Germline-derived CDR1 and CDR2 are SGHDN and FVKESK. After removal of 0 bases from V and 0 bases from J, the junction contained 17 bases not matched to a gene. The CDR3 spells CASSQDKGKSGSAGSTDTQYF. The CDR3 DNA follows: TGTGCCAGCAGCCAAGATAAGGGCAAAAGCGGGAGCGCAGGCAGCACAGATACGCAGTATTTT. The full variable domain, rest sourced from reference TRBV14 and TRBJ2-3, is EAGVTQFPSHSVIEKGQTVTLRCDPISGHDNLYWYRRVMGKEIKFLLHFVKESKQDESGMPNNRFLAERTGGTYSTLKVQPAELEDSGVYFCASSQDKGKSGSAGSTDTQYFGPGTRLTVL.

V and J are TRBV27 and TRBJ1-1; D is possibly TRBD1 (6 bases). The V gene's germline CDR1 is MNHEY and CDR2 SMNVEV (reference sequence). Trimming stripped 4 bases from V and 11 bases from J, with 23 bases between. The CDR3 spans 15 residues. This CDR3 reads CASSYEGDLRGGAFF. Written as DNA, the CDR3 is TGTGCCAGCAGTTACGAAGGAGACCTTCGAGGGGGGGCTTTCTTT.

This clonotype was detected many times. The chain recombines TRBV6-2 or TRBV6-3 with TRBJ2-7, with a weak D call TRBD1 (6 bases). V lost 3 bases and J 2 bases, leaving 17 bases between the germline ends. CDR3 length equals 16 residues. Germline CDR1 and CDR2: MNHEY and SVGEGT. As DNA, the CDR3 is TGTGCCAGCAGTTATTCCCCCGGGACAAGGCCCTACGAGCAGTACTTC. Its protein product is CASSYSPGTRPYEQYF.

This clonotype was seen many times. The CDR3: CASRNGQPNTEAFF. CDR3 nucleotide sequence: TGTGCCAGTCGCAACGGGCAGCCGAACACTGAAGCTTTCTTT. The chain has TRBV12-3 or TRBV12-4 and TRBJ1-1; D unresolved. This CDR3 contains 14 residues. The V end lost 9 bases, the J end lost 1 base, and 15 bases lay between the germline ends.

This clonotype was detected ten times or more. This chain uses TRBV5-6 with TRBJ2-5; D tentatively reads TRBD1 or TRBD2 (5 bases each). The CDR3 length is 15 residues. V lost 3 bases to trimming and J lost 2 bases, with 14 bases between them. Per the germline V gene, CDR1 is SGHDT and CDR2 is YYEEEE. CDR3 residues: CASSSTGTWQETQYF. The CDR3, as DNA: TGTGCCAGCAGCTCAACCGGGACGTGGCAAGAGACCCAGTACTTC.

This clonotype was detected many times. J is TRBJ2-6 and V is TRBV28; D is possibly TRBD2 (5 bases). Per the germline V gene, CDR1 is MDHEN and CDR2 is SYDVKM. The CDR3 covers 16 residues. Trimming pared 10 bases from V and 2 bases from J, leaving 18 bases between. The CDR3 reads CATSKPGRPGANVLTF. CDR3 in DNA: TGTGCCACCTCGAAACCGGGGAGACCTGGGGCCAACGTCCTGACTTTC.

The sample holds one count of this clonotype. One end of the junction varies from germline; a read error may be responsible. The V gene is TRBV19, the J gene TRBJ2-7; 14 bases are a match to TRBD2. Germline V gene data show CDR1 as LNHDA and CDR2 as SQIVND (reference sequence). The CDR3 loop spans 15 amino acids. The DNA for the CDR3 is TGTGTCAGTAGTGGGACTAGCGGGAGATCCTACGAGCAGTACTTC. Translation: CVSSGTSGRSYEQYF.